The present entry profiles one TCR beta chain with its context. Its antigen is currently not known. No much larger clonotype is one base removed from it; base qualities were not supplied. The record originates from a study of cytomegalovirus exposure and HLA in healthy donors (dated by TCRdb to about 2017). The study in broad terms: In an earlier analysis of approximately 500 of the donors, roughly 300 Gb of sequence data and 117 million unique TCR beta sequences from roughly 200 million T cells were reported. Roughly 290 gigabases of sequencing data and 75 million to 85 million unique TCR sequences made up an early release that covered over 550 HLA-typed donors. The genetic ancestry cluster associated with self-reported Caucasian donors included over 65% of the roughly 380 genotyped donors. The study aimed to test whether signatures of past pathogen exposure could be identified by cataloging public T cell receptors. The study used immunosequencing to profile the T cell repertoires of several hundred subjects and linked those repertoires to cytomegalovirus serostatus. Besides the first cohort of 500 to 700 subjects, a separate validation cohort made up of around 120 different subjects was used. To predict cytomegalovirus infection status, the study combined high-throughput TCR immunosequencing, statistical association of individual TCRs with disease status, and machine learning. A later analysis re-analyzed previously published TCR beta repertoires from 650 to 800 donors and added high-resolution HLA genotyping to study TCR occurrence patterns. The later analysis used no new phenotypic data to find candidate immune exposures, relying instead on TCR beta sequences and their occurrence across donors. An earlier analysis of approximately 630 of the donors applied high-throughput TCR beta sequencing to assess whether each TCR beta V gene segment acted as functional or pseudogenic. Donor age, sex, ethnicity and CMV serostatus were compiled alongside the repertoire data. In a later genetic analysis, genome-wide SNP genotypes for about three fifths of the roughly 670 donors were used, and that subset was treated as a discovery cohort. All discovery cohort repertoires had been generated on a single sequencing platform. Class I and class II HLA loci were covered by the typing at four-digit resolution. The number of donors typed differed by locus, with roughly 629-640 for A, B, C, DRB1 and DQB1, roughly 550 for DQA1, 600 to 610 for DPA1, and around 450 for DPB1. Four to six DR-DQ haplotypes were handled as single units for association and clustering because linkage in the cohort was strong. Among almost 400 genotyped donors of the cohort, an average of 235,054 unique TCR beta nucleotide sequences were sequenced per donor, approximately 20% of them non-productive.

The germline V gene (reference sequence) specifies SEHNR as CDR1 and FQNEAQ as CDR2. V is shortened by 0 bases, J by 0 bases, and the region joining them spans 10 bases. Reading from cysteine to phenylalanine, the CDR3 counts 16 amino acids. Left in the record is the CDR3 DNA by itself, 48 bases read in frame from the first base. Library preparation was by the immunoSEQ multiplex PCR assay. A mixture of 60 forward primers for TCR Vbeta segments and 13 reverse primers for TCR Jbeta segments was used in the multiplex PCR. The CDR3 region of rearranged TCR beta genes was amplified from genomic DNA with a multiplex PCR assay. Amplified TCR beta libraries were sequenced as 87-base-pair reads on the Illumina HiSeq System. The paper's data handling went like this. Across the 670 or so repertoires, a later analysis counted approximately 75 million unique TCR beta chains, about 10 million of which were shared by at least two donors. Raw reads were error-corrected and collapsed into unique sequences by a nearest-neighbor algorithm in which closely related sequences were merged to remove PCR and sequencing errors. CDR3 sequences were aligned to IMGT reference sequences to assign V, D and J gene segments. For a sequence to be retained, a match of at least six nucleotides to both a V gene segment and a J gene segment was required. A rearrangement counted as productive if the CDR3 had no stop codons and remained in frame with V and J, and every other rearrangement counted as non-productive. Following IMGT convention, CDR3 was defined as the stretch from the second conserved V-encoded cysteine to the conserved J-encoded phenylalanine. The earlier analysis of 550 to 650 of the donors excluded any sequence lacking an unambiguous match to a single V gene segment. An earlier analysis of roughly 590 of the donors called V segments functional above 56.7% productive rearrangements and segregating when the between-donor standard deviation exceeded 5%. A statistical classification framework was built for diagnosing cytomegalovirus status from the catalog of TCR beta chain sequences. In a later analysis, TCR nucleotide sequences were compared against IMGT/GENE-DB human TR gene sequences so that V and J genes could be assigned. Using the TCRdist pipeline, a later analysis assigned CDR3 sequences along with most-parsimonious VDJ recombination scenarios. In a later analysis, each TCR beta chain was defined by its CDR3 amino acid sequence together with its V-gene family, and reads lacking a unique V-gene family were excluded. As a way to deal with suspected cross-contamination and a sequencing artifact, a later analysis dropped 450 to 700 nucleotide sequences that were highly shared and had low generation probability. In a later analysis, a clonal expansion index for each public chain was calculated from normalized within-repertoire ranks of inferred template counts. Generation probabilities in a later analysis came from a VDJ recombination model fitted to out-of-frame rearrangements, and those results were checked against IGoR. In a later analysis, TCR-TCR, TCR-HLA and TCR-CMV co-occurrence was scored with hypergeometric tests, and a repertoire-size bias correction was applied to TCR pairs. A later analysis estimated false discovery rates by permuting HLA or CMV assignments 20 times. In a later analysis, co-occurring TCRs were grouped using DBSCAN, and TCRdist sequence similarity was added for clustering within HLA-allele-positive subsets. For co-occurrence clustering, repertoires with fewer than 30,000 or more than 120,000 public chains were excluded, along with roughly 5 repertoires with anomalous nucleotide sharing. Here the immuneACCESS table is served through TCRdb, limited to in-frame sequences with V and J called. Missing clones are a known gap in these copies; in checked studies unresolved V genes cover under half, and the rest lacks a known reason. The V and J calls and the clone size are those of that table, but D and trimming were determined from the DNA. In all, the sample holds about 98,000 clones, and over 70% of those were seen once. The ten most abundant clones make up roughly 9.7% of the sample.

In total, just over 650 healthy bone marrow donors made up the cohort. All cohort members were sampled while nominally healthy, although unrecorded immune exposures were likely present. The donor tested CMV seropositive and was one of the 289 seropositive cohort members. A peripheral blood sample was provided by each donor, and peripheral blood mononuclear cells were used for TCR beta sequencing. The Qiagen DNeasy Blood Extraction Kit was used to extract genomic DNA from the blood cell samples. Paper-wide results and their limitations: When HLA alleles, especially DR and DQ, strongly co-occurred, TCR associations were difficult to assign to individual alleles. The study listed 150 to 200 TCR beta chains as associated with cytomegalovirus. Because HLA typing was missing for some donors at each locus, association tests included only the typed subset. The authors suggested that the approach could potentially be generalized to other disease states and immunological phenotypes. A few of the identified cytomegalovirus-associated TCR beta chains were confirmed in vitro to be specific for cytomegalovirus antigens. Specific HLA alleles were associated with some 15,000 TCR beta sequences at a false discovery rate of 0.05 in a later analysis. Some IMGT-functional V segments, including TRBV6-2 and TRBV6-3, could not be told apart with the 87-base-pair reads, so those segments were excluded. According to a later analysis, parvovirus B19, influenza, CMV and Epstein-Barr virus appeared linked to several top co-occurrence clusters. Linkage disequilibrium might explain the correlated functional status among segregating V segments, but an unknown experimental factor could not be ruled out. In an earlier analysis of 450 to 750 of the donors, most TCR beta V segments appeared in productive rearrangements about 87% or about 30% of the time, broadly matching IMGT annotations. Compared with the roughly 670-donor mean, donors in an Asian-associated ancestry cluster had fewer N-insertions in productive TCRs, according to a later genetic analysis. A further reported finding was that TCR beta sequences accurately predicted the HLA-A and HLA-B alleles for most subjects in the first cohort. Across donors, most TCR sequences were observed very rarely, whereas some public TCRs were present in many individuals. The sequencing pipeline was judged likely to have produced a cluster of highly shared sequence variants as a technical artifact. The classifier was reported to diagnose cytomegalovirus status with high specificity and sensitivity in both the original and validation cohorts. In a later analysis, the rate of TCR association differed among HLA loci, with DRB1 alleles having the most associated TCRs and HLA-C alleles having the fewest. The earlier analysis of 587 of the donors excluded 15 to 20 rarely observed V segments, including chromosome 9 orphons, because counts were too low. CMV serostatus was the only immune exposure information available for the cohort. A later analysis found that most CMV-associated TCR beta chains appeared HLA-restricted, with HLA associations seemingly driven largely by CMV exposure. A later genetic analysis associated a missense DCLRE1C variant with V-gene and J-gene trimming of TCR beta chains, and an independent cohort replicated the association. Compared with equally common non-associated chains, HLA-associated TCR beta chains in a later analysis were more clonally expanded and had lower generation probabilities. Presence/absence analyses assumed roughly uniform sequencing depth across donors, an assumption that may not hold. The cohort was sequenced for TCR beta chains only, and without alpha or paired-chain data the features that could be detected were limited.

The sample was PBMCs. This clonotype was sampled from a man aged 18 to 35 in good health and CMV-seropositive. The chain is encoded by TRBV7-9 joined to TRBJ2-3; the D gene is perhaps TRBD2, on 5 matching bases. The CDR3 region has the sequence CASSLAKRLSTDTQYF. The DNA sequence is TGTGCCAGCAGCTTAGCCAAGCGGTTGAGCACAGATACGCAGTATTTT.